This T cell receptor beta chain was sequenced for a study of Ad26.COV2.S vaccination and SARS-CoV-2 variants. Regarding the study as a whole: It was vaccine recipients, not placebo recipients, who had the higher spike-specific TCR breadth. Vaccinated and placebo-treated recipients had similar non-spike TCR breadth.

Measured with immunoSEQ multiplex PCR; TCRdb has only the in-frame clones, and not every one. The data contain about 680,000 clones, around 92% of them singletons. The germline CDR1 and CDR2 sequences are SGHRS and YFSETQ. With V trimmed by 4 bases and J by 4 bases, 12 bases remained unmatched. This CDR3 region has 16 residues. The treatment was: around 19 received Ad26.COV2.S at low or high dose, single or two shots; about 5 received placebo; per-sample allocation not given. It was on day 63 after the first vaccine or placebo injection that samples were taken. Ad26.COV2.S expressed prefusion-stabilized spike from the original Wuhan strain. As to this clone: What it binds is unknown.

The receptor comes from a person between 18 and 65 years old who received the Ad26.COV2.S COVID-19 vaccine or a placebo. The J gene is TRBJ2-7, the V gene TRBV5-1; 9 bases match TRBD1. Sequences were derived from peripheral blood, sampled in a trial of Ad26.COV2.S vaccine versus placebo. The CDR3 bases are TGCGCCAGCAGCGCTGGGGCCCACAGGGGGCGTTACGAGCAGTACTTC. Protein sequence: CASSAGAHRGRYEQYF.